This record covers a single T cell receptor beta chain. This clone was seen only once. The antigen this receptor binds is unknown. The input lacks base qualities; no much larger clone sits a single base away. Each collaborating institution followed its own protocols to collect whole blood in K2EDTA tubes. Collaborator samples were shipped for TCRbeta analysis as frozen whole blood, isolated PBMCs, or DNA extracted from either sample type. Trimming accounts for 2 bases at V and 7 bases at J, while the number of junction bases matched to no gene is 7. Via the germline V gene, CDR1 is SGHTA and CDR2 FQGNSA. Including cysteine and phenylalanine, the CDR3 has 16 amino acids. Only the CDR3 DNA stays, 48 bases, in frame from base 1. These data belong to a study of blood T cell repertoires in COVID-19 (dated by TCRdb to about 2020). A note on the overall study: Samples from collaborators originated in the United States, Italy and Spain and spanned both the acute and convalescent phases of COVID-19. The prospective study material was composed of cDNA or gDNA derived from T cells, B-cell-depleted T cells, or PBMCs. Subjects who had been exposed to COVID-19, were actively infected with it, or had recovered from it provided the deeply sampled blood TCRbeta repertoires that made up the dataset. The repertoires were made available in a free public database intended to serve as a resource for research on the immune response to SARS-CoV-2. Samples were obtained from the ongoing ImmuneRACE study (first 160 participants) and from some 1,200 subjects provided by 6 global collaborators. Sample metadata almost always included a de-identified subject ID, COVID-19 status, age in years and sex. Where HLA class I and class II types were available, the types were taken from metadata supplied by the sample provider, not from assay-based typing.

The investigation overall reported the following: Clinical and demographic metadata were provided uncurated, with the amount varying by source and participant.

TCRbeta CDR3 regions were amplified from genomic DNA using the immunoSEQ Assay, a bias-controlled multiplex PCR. In the authors' own workflow: The number of nucleated cells in each sample was estimated by amplification of reference gene primers within the assay. To quantify the absolute abundance of each unique TCRbeta CDR3 rearrangement, sequence reads were collapsed and filtered. For each sample, productive Simpson clonality was calculated as the square root of Simpson's diversity index across productive rearrangements. TCRdb limited this immuneACCESS table to in-frame rearrangements with V and J called. A share of clones is missing; checked studies link under half to unresolved V genes, and the rest is unexplained. V, J and clone size reflect that table, while D and trimming were determined from the DNA. Counted in this sample were 250,000 to 300,000 clones; 80% to 90% of them appeared once. Of the sample, 1.5% to 2% falls within the top ten clones.

Recombination connected TRBV7-2 to TRBJ1-6; TRBD1 fits 8 bases in the junction. This receptor was taken from a man aged 25-40 years with active or convalescent COVID-19. Source material: peripheral blood. The CDR3 protein sequence reads: CASSLSAGGFNSPLHF. The nucleotide sequence is TGTGCCAGCAGCTTATCGGCAGGGGGCTTCAATTCACCCCTCCACTTT.